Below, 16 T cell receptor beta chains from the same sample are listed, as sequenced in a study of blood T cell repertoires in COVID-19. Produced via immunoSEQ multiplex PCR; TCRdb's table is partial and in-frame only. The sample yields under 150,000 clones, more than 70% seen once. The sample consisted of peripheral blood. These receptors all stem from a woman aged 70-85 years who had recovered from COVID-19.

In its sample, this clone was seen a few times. Written as DNA, the CDR3 is TGTGCCAGCAGCTTTGGGGGCGGCTTCACCTCTGGAAACACCATATATTTT. This encodes CASSFGGGFTSGNTIYF. The J gene is TRBJ1-3, the V gene TRBV7-9; TRBD1 is a possible D gene (6 bases). The germline gives CDR1 SEHNR, CDR2 FQNEAQ (reference sequence). Trimming stripped 3 bases from V and 0 bases from J, with 15 bases between. This CDR3 spans 17 amino acids.

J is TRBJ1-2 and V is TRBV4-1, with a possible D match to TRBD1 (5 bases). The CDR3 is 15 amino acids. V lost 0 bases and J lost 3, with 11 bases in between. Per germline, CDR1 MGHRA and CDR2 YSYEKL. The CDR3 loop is CASSQDRTPYYGYTF. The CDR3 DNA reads TGCGCCAGCAGCCAAGACCGGACACCGTACTATGGCTACACCTTC.

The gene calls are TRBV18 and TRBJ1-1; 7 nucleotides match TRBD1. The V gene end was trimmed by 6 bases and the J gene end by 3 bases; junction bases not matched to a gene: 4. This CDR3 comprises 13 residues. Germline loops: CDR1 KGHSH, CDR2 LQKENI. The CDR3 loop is CASSAGTDTEAFF. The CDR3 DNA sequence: TGTGCCAGCTCGGCCGGGACAGACACTGAAGCTTTCTTT. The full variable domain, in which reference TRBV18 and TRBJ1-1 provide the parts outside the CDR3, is NAGVMQNPRHLVRRRGQEARLRCSPMKGHSHVYWYRQLPEEGLKFMVYLQKENIIDESGMPKERFSAEFPKEGPSILRIQQVVRGDSAAYFCASSAGTDTEAFFGQGTRLTVV.

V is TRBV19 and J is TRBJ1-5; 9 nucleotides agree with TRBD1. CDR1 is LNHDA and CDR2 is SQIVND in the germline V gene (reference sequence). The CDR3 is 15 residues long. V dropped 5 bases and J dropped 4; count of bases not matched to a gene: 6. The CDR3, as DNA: TGTGCCAGTAGTGTAGGGACAGGGAATAATCAGCCCCAGCATTTT. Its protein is CASSVGTGNNQPQHF. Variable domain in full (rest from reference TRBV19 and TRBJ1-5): DGGITQSPKYLFRKEGQNVTLSCEQNLNHDAMYWYRQDPGQGLRLIYYSQIVNDFQKGDIAEGYSVSREKKESFPLTVTSAQKNPTAFYLCASSVGTGNNQPQHFGDGTRLSIL.

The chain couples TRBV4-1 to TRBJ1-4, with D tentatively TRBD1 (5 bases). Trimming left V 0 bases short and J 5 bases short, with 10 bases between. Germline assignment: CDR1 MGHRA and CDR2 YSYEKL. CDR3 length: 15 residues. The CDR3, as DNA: TGCGCCAGCAGCCAAGATCTGGGGCCAAATGAAAAACTGTTTTTT. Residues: CASSQDLGPNEKLFF.

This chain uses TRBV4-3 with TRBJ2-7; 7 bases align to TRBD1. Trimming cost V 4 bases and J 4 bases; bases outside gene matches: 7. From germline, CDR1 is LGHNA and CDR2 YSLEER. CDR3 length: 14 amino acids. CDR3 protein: CASSLGTATYEQYF. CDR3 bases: TGCGCCAGCAGCCTTGGGACAGCCACGTACGAGCAGTACTTC.

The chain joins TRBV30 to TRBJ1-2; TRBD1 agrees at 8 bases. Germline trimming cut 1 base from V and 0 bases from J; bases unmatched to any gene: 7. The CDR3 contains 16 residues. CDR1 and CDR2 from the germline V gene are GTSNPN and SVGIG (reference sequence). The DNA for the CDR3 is TGTGCCTGGAGTGCCCCCGGACAGGGACCTAACTATGGCTACACCTTC. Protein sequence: CAWSAPGQGPNYGYTF.

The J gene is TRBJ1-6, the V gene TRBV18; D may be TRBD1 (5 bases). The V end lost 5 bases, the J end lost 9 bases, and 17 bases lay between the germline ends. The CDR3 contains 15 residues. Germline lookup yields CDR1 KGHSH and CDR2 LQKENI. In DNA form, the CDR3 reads TGTGCCAGCTCAACCCTAGGGGATTCCACTTCACCCCTCCACTTT. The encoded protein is CASSTLGDSTSPLHF.

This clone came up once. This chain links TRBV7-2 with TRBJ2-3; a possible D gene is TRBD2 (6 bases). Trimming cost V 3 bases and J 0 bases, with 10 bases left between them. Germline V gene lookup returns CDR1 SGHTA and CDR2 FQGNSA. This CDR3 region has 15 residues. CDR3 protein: CASSLTSTSTDTQYF. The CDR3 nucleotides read TGTGCCAGCAGCTTGACTAGTACAAGCACAGATACGCAGTATTTT.

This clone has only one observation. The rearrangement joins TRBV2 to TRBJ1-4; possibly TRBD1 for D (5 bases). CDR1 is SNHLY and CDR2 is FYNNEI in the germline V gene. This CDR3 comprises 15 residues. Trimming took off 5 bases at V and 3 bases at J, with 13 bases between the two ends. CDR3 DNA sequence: TGTGCCAGCAGTAGATCCGGGACTCCTAATGAAAAACTGTTTTTT. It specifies CASSRSGTPNEKLFF.

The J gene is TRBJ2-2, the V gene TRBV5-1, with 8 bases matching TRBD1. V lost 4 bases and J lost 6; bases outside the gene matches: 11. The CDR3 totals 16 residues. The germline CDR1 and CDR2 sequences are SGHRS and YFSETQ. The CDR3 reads CASSIGTGGIPGELFF. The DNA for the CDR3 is TGCGCCAGCAGCATCGGCACAGGGGGGATTCCCGGGGAGCTGTTTTTT.

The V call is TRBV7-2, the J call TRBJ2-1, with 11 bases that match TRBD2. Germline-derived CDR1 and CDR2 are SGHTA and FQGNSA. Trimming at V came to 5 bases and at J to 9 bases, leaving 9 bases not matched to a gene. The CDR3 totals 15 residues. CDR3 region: CASSASSGRRGEQFF. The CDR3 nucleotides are TGTGCCAGCAGCGCTTCTAGCGGGAGGCGGGGTGAGCAGTTCTTC. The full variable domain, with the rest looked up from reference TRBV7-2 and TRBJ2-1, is GAGVSQSPSNKVTEKGKDVELRCDPISGHTALYWYRQSLGQGLEFLIYFQGNSAPDKSGLPSDRFSAERTGGSVSTLTIQRTQQEDSAVYLCASSASSGRRGEQFFGPGTRLTVL.

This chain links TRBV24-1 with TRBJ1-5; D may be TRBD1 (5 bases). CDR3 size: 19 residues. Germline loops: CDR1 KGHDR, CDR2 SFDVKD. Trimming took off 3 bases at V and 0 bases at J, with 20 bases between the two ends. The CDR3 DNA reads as TGTGCCACCAGTGATAACACAGGAGGGATAGGCATTAGCAATCAGCCCCAGCATTTT. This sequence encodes CATSDNTGGIGISNQPQHF.

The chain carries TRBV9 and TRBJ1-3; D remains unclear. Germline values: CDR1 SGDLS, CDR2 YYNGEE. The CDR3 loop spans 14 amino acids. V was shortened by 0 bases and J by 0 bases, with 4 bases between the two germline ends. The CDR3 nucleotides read TGTGCCAGCAGCGTAGGTCTCTCTGGAAACACCATATATTTT. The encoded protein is CASSVGLSGNTIYF.

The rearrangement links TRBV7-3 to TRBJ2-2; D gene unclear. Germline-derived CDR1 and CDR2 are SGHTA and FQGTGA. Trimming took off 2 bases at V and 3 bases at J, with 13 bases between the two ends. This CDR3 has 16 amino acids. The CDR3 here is CASSLFGRQYTGELFF. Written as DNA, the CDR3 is TGTGCCAGCAGCTTATTCGGCAGACAATACACCGGGGAGCTGTTTTTT.

The CDR3 DNA is TGTGCCTGTCGGACTAGCGGGGGGGATACGCAGTATTTT. It yields the protein CACRTSGGDTQYF. The V call is TRBV28, the J call TRBJ2-3; 14 nucleotides line up with TRBD2. The CDR3 covers 13 residues. The germline V gene encodes CDR1 MDHEN and CDR2 SYDVKM. Losses at the gene ends were 11 bases for V and 6 bases for J; bases not matched to a gene: 4.